These 4 T cell receptor beta chains were sequenced from one sample in a study of T cells of healthy individuals. TCRdb reanalysed the 5' RACE reads using MiXCR and keeps one entry per CDR3 protein. Counted here are tens of thousands of distinct CDR3 sequences, 16% occurring once; the ten biggest clones make up around 5.1%. Receptors were obtained from a human donor in good health.

This clonotype was detected a few times. The CDR3 DNA is TGTGCCAGCAGCCCAACCGGACTAGCGGGTTACGAGCAGTACTTC. Translating gives CASSPTGLAGYEQYF. The chain couples TRBV28 to TRBJ2-7; TRBD2 aligns across 11 bases. J was trimmed by 4 bases and V by 6 bases; bases with no gene match: 8. CDR3 length: 15 amino acids. Germline V gives CDR1 MDHEN, CDR2 SYDVKM.

Written as DNA, the CDR3 is TGCAGTACAGGGTGGGATGAGCAGTTCTTC. Protein: CSTGWDEQFF. The chain has TRBV20-1 and TRBJ2-1; a possible D gene is TRBD1 (6 bases). Germline CDR1 DFQATT, CDR2 SNEGSKA (reference sequence). The V gene lost 8 bases and the J gene lost 8 bases, with 10 bases spanning the gap. This CDR3 is built from 10 residues.

This clonotype was observed at least ten times. The genes are TRBV29-1 and TRBJ2-7; unclear D gene. From germline, CDR1 is SQVTM and CDR2 ANQGSEA. Trimming cost V 2 bases and J 2 bases, with 16 bases left between them. The CDR3 has 15 residues. CDR3 loop: CSVETPRDMAYEQYF. The CDR3 coding sequence is TGCAGCGTTGAAACGCCCCGCGATATGGCCTACGAGCAGTACTTC.

This clonotype was picked up a small number of times. V gene TRBV18 combines with J gene TRBJ2-5; D not certain. V was pared by 4 bases and J by 1 base, with 10 bases between. Germline CDR1 KGHSH, CDR2 LQKENI. This CDR3 is 14 amino acids long. This CDR3 reads CASSRLNSQETQYF. For the CDR3, the DNA is TGTGCCAGCTCACGATTGAACAGCCAAGAGACCCAGTACTTC.